Shown below are 10 T cell receptor beta chains from a single sample sequenced in a study of blood T cell repertoires in COVID-19 (dated by TCRdb to between 2020 and 2021). Library construction relied on the immunoSEQ multiplex PCR assay. Here the immuneACCESS table is served through TCRdb, limited to in-frame sequences with V and J called. Missing clones are a known gap in these copies; in checked studies unresolved V genes cover under half, and the rest lacks a known reason. Within this sample are 90,000 to 100,000 clones, with around 83% of them counted one time only. The top ten constitute 2% of the sample. The sample was peripheral blood. The receptors shown here come from a man between 65 and 85 years old with active or convalescent COVID-19.

This chain connects TRBV18 to TRBJ2-1; TRBD2 aligns across 8 bases. The CDR3 is made up of 13 amino acids. V shed 3 bases, J shed 9 bases, and the junction held 4 bases outside the gene matches. The V gene's germline CDR1 is KGHSH and CDR2 LQKENI. The CDR3 spells CASSPSGAAEQFF. In nucleotides, the CDR3 is TGTGCCAGCTCACCTAGCGGGGCGGCTGAGCAGTTCTTC.

The chain joins TRBV18 to TRBJ2-7; 8 bases are a match to TRBD1. Losses at the gene ends were 8 bases for V and 0 bases for J; bases not matched to a gene: 9. The CDR3 contains 15 residues. Per germline, CDR1 KGHSH and CDR2 LQKENI. This CDR3 is CASTPVQGDSYEQYF. The DNA for the CDR3 is TGTGCCAGCACCCCCGTACAGGGGGACTCCTACGAGCAGTACTTC. The variable domain in full, with the rest retrieved from reference TRBV18 and TRBJ2-7, is NAGVMQNPRHLVRRRGQEARLRCSPMKGHSHVYWYRQLPEEGLKFMVYLQKENIIDESGMPKERFSAEFPKEGPSILRIQQVVRGDSAAYFCASTPVQGDSYEQYFGPGTRLTVT.

J is TRBJ1-3 and V is TRBV5-6; TRBD1 matches at 10 bases. The CDR3 sequence is 16 residues long. The V and J ends lost 0 bases and 3 bases, in that order; junction bases with no gene match: 3. The germline V gene has CDR1 SGHDT and CDR2 YYEEEE. The CDR3 DNA reads TGTGCCAGCAGCTTGGATGGGACAGGGGTTGGAAACACCATATATTTT. This encodes CASSLDGTGVGNTIYF.

V gene TRBV4-1 combines with J gene TRBJ2-6; tentatively, D is TRBD1 (5 bases). The germline gives CDR1 MGHRA, CDR2 YSYEKL. Trimming took off 1 base at V and 4 bases at J, with 20 bases between the two ends. The CDR3 length is 19 residues. The CDR3 nucleotides read TGCGCCAGCAGCCAAGGATTGTCTGGGGTGGGGCCGGGGGCCAACGTCCTGACTTTC. As protein: CASSQGLSGVGPGANVLTF.

The V gene is TRBV7-2, the J gene TRBJ2-5; 12 bases are shared with TRBD2. V was pared by 9 bases and J by 7 bases, with 9 bases of the junction left unmatched. The CDR3 loop spans 14 amino acids. Germline V CDR1 and CDR2: SGHTA, FQGNSA. Here the CDR3 DNA reads TGTGCCAGTACCGGGACTAGCGGGTCTGGGACCCAGTACTTC. It is translated as CASTGTSGSGTQYF.

V and J are TRBV28 and TRBJ2-7, with 8 bases lining up with TRBD1. Unmatched junction bases numbered 6, after V lost 3 bases and J lost 2 bases. The CDR3 runs to 15 residues. In germline, CDR1 is MDHEN, CDR2 SYDVKM. The CDR3 sequence: CASSFGGTGTYEQYF. For the CDR3, the DNA is TGTGCCAGCAGTTTTGGGGGGACAGGAACCTACGAGCAGTACTTC. The full variable domain, in which reference TRBV28 and TRBJ2-7 provide the parts outside the CDR3, is DVKVTQSSRYLVKRTGEKVFLECVQDMDHENMFWYRQDPGLGLRLIYFSYDVKMKEKGDIPEGYSVSREKKERFSLILESASTNQTSMYLCASSFGGTGTYEQYFGPGTRLTVT.

The chain is built from TRBV28 and TRBJ2-7; 9 bases are a match to TRBD1. Unmatched junction bases numbered 5, after V lost 4 bases and J lost 1 base. Germline-derived CDR1 and CDR2 are MDHEN and SYDVKM. The CDR3 totals 15 residues. The CDR3 protein is CASSSTGGKSYEQYF. The CDR3 region has the DNA TGTGCCAGCAGTTCGACAGGGGGTAAATCCTACGAGCAGTACTTC.

This chain connects TRBV5-4 to TRBJ2-3; 7 nucleotides match TRBD2. With V trimmed by 4 bases and J by 5 bases, 10 bases remained unmatched. The CDR3 consists of 15 residues. Germline loops: CDR1 SGHNT, CDR2 YYREEE (reference sequence). CDR3 nucleotides: TGTGCCAGCAGCCGCCGCGACGGGGGGAAAGATACGCAGTATTTT. Protein sequence: CASSRRDGGKDTQYF.

J is TRBJ1-6 and V is TRBV6-2 or TRBV6-3, with D hard to call. Germline V gene data show CDR1 as MNHEY and CDR2 as SVGEGT. Trimming took 2 bases from V and 7 from J, leaving 15 bases between them. The length of the CDR3 is 16 residues. The CDR3 bases are TGTGCCAGCAGTTACCCTGATGAGGGATCCAATTCACCCCTCCACTTT. Translated: CASSYPDEGSNSPLHF.

The chain has TRBV28 and TRBJ1-1; the match to TRBD1 covers 7 bases. Germline V lookup: CDR1 MDHEN, CDR2 SYDVKM. There are 15 residues in the CDR3. Trimming removed 0 bases from V and 1 base from J; junction bases left unmatched: 2. CDR3 residues: CASSLWRQGNTEAFF. CDR3 bases: TGTGCCAGCAGTTTATGGAGACAGGGGAACACTGAAGCTTTCTTT.